This T cell receptor beta chain originates from a study of CD8 T cells in Susac syndrome. This CDR3 comprises 15 residues. CDR1 is SGHNT and CDR2 is YYREEE in the germline V gene (reference sequence). V was pared by 4 bases and J by 3 bases, with 10 bases of the junction left unmatched. RNA was extracted with the RNeasy kit, and a quantity of 0.5 to 1 ug was reverse transcribed using random hexamers. The TCR beta CDR3 was amplified by immunoSEQ multiplex PCR across 54 Vbeta, 13 Jbeta. MiXCR was run by TCRdb on the immunoSEQ multiplex PCR reads, yielding one entry per CDR3 protein. The sample contains 160,000 or so distinct CDR3 sequences, around 94% of which appear only once.

The sample comprised CD4+ T cells from PBMCs. This TCR was recovered from a human donor with multiple sclerosis. The rearrangement uses TRBV5-4 and TRBJ2-7; 7 nucleotides line up with TRBD1. The chain's CDR3 is CASSPPRGSFYEQYF. As DNA, the CDR3 is TGTGCCAGCAGCCCTCCCAGGGGGTCGTTCTACGAGCAGTACTTC.